This T cell receptor beta chain was profiled in a study of cytomegalovirus exposure and HLA in healthy donors. Notes on the study in general: Later analysis indicated greater clonal expansion among HLA-associated TCR beta chains than among equally common other chains.

This clone was found a few times. What it binds is not known. The PCR ran on 60 Vbeta and 13 Jbeta primers. Method: immunoSEQ multiplex PCR; TCRdb's copy keeps in-frame clones and lacks some. The sample contains around 150,000 clones, around a tenth of which appear only once. This CDR3 region has 13 residues. Germline CDR1 is MNHEY and CDR2 is SMNVEV (reference sequence). Trimming cost V 5 bases and J 0 bases, with 8 bases left between them. The sample comprised PBMCs. The V gene is TRBV27, the J gene TRBJ2-7; D might be TRBD1 (6 bases). This receptor was obtained from a male donor in good health and CMV-seronegative. The CDR3 loop reads CASSLDSSYEQYF. As DNA, the CDR3 is TGTGCCAGCAGTCTGGACAGCTCCTACGAGCAGTACTTC.